This TCR beta chain comes out of a study of T-cell memory formation after mild COVID-19. Whole-study results and caveats: Researchers report contracting CD4+ clones mostly in CM and EM, with CD8+ clones in EMRA. From day 15 to 85, contracting clones were balanced between CD4 and CD8, whereas later expanders leaned toward CD4+.

Regarding this clonotype: The antigen remains undetermined.

TCRdb ran MiXCR on the 5' RACE reads and lists one entry per CDR3 protein. The sample contains hundreds of thousands of distinct CDR3 sequences, less than 25% of which appear only once. The germline V and J ends were trimmed by 0 bases and 3 bases, with 10 bases remaining between them. The CDR3 has 15 residues. The origin of this receptor is an adult woman who had mild COVID-19 (a few samples of this study predate the infection). Cell type and time point are not known. This chain links TRBV12-3 or TRBV12-4 with TRBJ2-3; D uncertain. The sample taken for sequencing was PBMCs or a T cell subset sorted from them (not recorded which). The chain's CDR3 is CASSLAALGTDTQYF. Written as DNA, the CDR3 is TGTGCCAGCAGTTTAGCCGCCCTGGGGACAGATACGCAGTATTTT.